The TCR beta chain under discussion was sequenced for a study of blood T cell repertoires in COVID-19. Across the study: The study drew acute and convalescent COVID-19 samples from the United States, Italy and Spain.

The CDR3 length is 15 residues. Trimming took 4 bases from V and 2 from J, leaving 14 bases between them. Germline CDR1 SGHRS, CDR2 YFSETQ. Assay: immunoSEQ multiplex PCR; the TCRdb copy retains only in-frame clones and omits some. This sample carries about 120,000 clones, roughly 85% of them seen once, and the ten largest clones take about a tenth. Sequencing input: peripheral blood. J is TRBJ2-3 and V is TRBV5-1; D might be TRBD1 (5 bases). The receptor comes from a man at least 80 years old with acute or convalescent COVID-19. The CDR3 DNA sequence: TGCGCCAGCAGCGCGACGGCCAGGGTCACAGATACGCAGTATTTT. It encodes CASSATARVTDTQYF.